These 27 T cell receptor beta chains were all obtained from the same sample, sequenced in a study of cytomegalovirus exposure and HLA in healthy donors. This table comes from immunoSEQ multiplex PCR, and its TCRdb copy is limited to in-frame clones, with some not included. Among under 300,000 clones listed, 86% were seen once. Sequenced: PBMCs. These receptors were taken from a woman in her twenties or thirties in good health and CMV-seropositive.

The chain has TRBV29-1 and TRBJ2-5, with TRBD2 matching 8 bases. Germline-derived CDR1 and CDR2 are SQVTM and ANQGSEA. This CDR3 has 12 residues. Trimming took 6 bases from V and 2 from J; bases not matched to a gene: 2. The chain's CDR3 is CSVTSVQETQYF. As DNA, the CDR3 is TGCAGCGTGACTAGCGTACAAGAGACCCAGTACTTC.

This clone has more than one count but fewer than ten. This chain joins TRBV6-6 and TRBJ2-7, with TRBD1 matching over 8 bases. The V gene end was trimmed by 10 bases and the J gene end by 6 bases; junction bases not matched to a gene: 5. The CDR3 sequence is 11 residues long. Germline loops: CDR1 MNHNY, CDR2 SVGAGI (reference sequence). CDR3 amino acids: CAIATGVEQYF. The CDR3 nucleotides are TGTGCCATCGCGACAGGGGTCGAGCAGTACTTC.

This clone came up a few times. This chain joins TRBV13 and TRBJ1-2; maybe TRBD1 (5 bases). Trimming removed 7 bases from V and 4 bases from J, with 16 bases in between. The CDR3 spans 14 residues. Germline V gene sequence: CDR1 PRHDT, CDR2 FYEKMQ (reference sequence). This CDR3 reads CASTAGGGSYGYTF. In nucleotides, the CDR3 is TGTGCCAGCACCGCCGGGGGGGGAAGCTATGGCTACACCTTC.

The chain uses TRBV6-4 and TRBJ2-3, with D possibly being TRBD1 (7 bases). The V and J ends lost 3 bases and 4 bases respectively, with 14 bases between them. CDR1 is MRHNA, CDR2 SNTAGT, per germline. The CDR3 covers 15 residues. The DNA of the CDR3 is TGTGCCAGCAGTGAATCGGCAGGGGGGTCAGATACGCAGTATTTT. It is translated as CASSESAGGSDTQYF.

The rearrangement links TRBV4-1 to TRBJ2-1; 7 bases are a match to TRBD1. CDR1 MGHRA and CDR2 YSYEKL come from the germline V gene. The CDR3 consists of 15 residues. The J segment lost 3 bases and the V segment lost 1 base, leaving 3 bases of the junction unmatched. The CDR3 sequence is CASSQVGGGYNEQFF. CDR3 in DNA: TGCGCCAGCAGCCAAGTAGGGGGCGGCTACAATGAGCAGTTCTTC.

The chain is built from TRBV2 and TRBJ2-7, with D maybe TRBD2 (6 bases). Trimming removed 4 bases at V and 0 bases at J, with 10 bases between. This CDR3 comprises 14 residues. The germline V gene has CDR1 SNHLY and CDR2 FYNNEI. The DNA of the CDR3 is TGTGCCAGCAGTGGGGGCGGGATCTCCTACGAGCAGTACTTC. It encodes CASSGGGISYEQYF.

The V gene is TRBV7-9, the J gene TRBJ2-1; D call uncertain. Germline CDR1 is SEHNR and CDR2 is FQNEAQ (reference sequence). V shed 5 bases and J shed 12 bases, with 23 bases lying between them. This CDR3 spans 15 amino acids. CDR3 region: CASSTTSVLYPGQFF. The CDR3 DNA reads as TGTGCCAGCAGCACCACGTCGGTCTTATATCCTGGGCAGTTCTTC.

This rearrangement joins TRBV27 to TRBJ1-1; 9 nucleotides match TRBD1. The CDR3 totals 14 residues. Germline CDR1 MNHEY, CDR2 SMNVEV (reference sequence). With V trimmed by 6 bases and J by 4 bases, 6 bases remained unmatched. Here the CDR3 reads CASSPDRGGTEAFF. CDR3 coding DNA: TGTGCCAGCAGCCCGGACAGGGGAGGCACTGAAGCTTTCTTT.

The chain joins TRBV18 to TRBJ2-7; possibly TRBD2 for D (6 bases). CDR1 and CDR2 from the germline V gene are KGHSH and LQKENI. CDR3 size: 14 residues. V lost 3 bases and J lost 1, with 10 bases in between. DNA of the CDR3: TGTGCCAGCTCACCCGGGACTGAGTCCTACGAGCAGTACTTC. It translates to CASSPGTESYEQYF.

The table lists this clone with a count of one. The V call is TRBV5-4, the J call TRBJ2-1; D is undetermined. The V gene's germline CDR1 is SGHNT and CDR2 YYREEE (reference sequence). V was cut by 5 bases and J by 3 bases, with 9 bases left in between. This CDR3 contains 13 residues. The CDR3 DNA reads TGTGCCAGCAGTCTGGCAGACTACAATGAGCAGTTCTTC. Protein: CASSLADYNEQFF.

Written as DNA, the CDR3 is TGTGCCACCAGCAGAGATTCGGTGTCCTACGAGCAGTACTTC. Its translation is CATSRDSVSYEQYF. The chain links TRBV15 to TRBJ2-7; D gene unclear. The germline V gene encodes CDR1 LNHNV and CDR2 YYDKDF (reference sequence). V was clipped by 0 bases and J by 1 base, with 7 bases between them. This CDR3 is built from 14 residues. Drawing the rest from reference TRBV15 and TRBJ2-7, the complete variable domain is DAMVIQNPRYQVTQFGKPVTLSCSQTLNHNVMYWYQQKSSQAPKLLFHYYDKDFNNEADTPDNFQSRRPNTSFCFLDIRSPGLGDTAMYLCATSRDSVSYEQYFGPGTRLTVT.

This clone was detected only once. V is TRBV29-1 and J is TRBJ2-7; 8 bases align to TRBD1. The CDR3 spans 14 residues. The germline CDR1 and CDR2 sequences are SQVTM and ANQGSEA. V shed 4 bases and J 4 bases; nucleotides not matched to a gene: 9. CDR3: CSVAFLDRGYEQYF. The CDR3 coding sequence is TGCAGCGTTGCATTCCTAGACAGGGGATACGAGCAGTACTTC.

V usage is TRBV27 and J usage is TRBJ2-7; 9 positions agree with TRBD2. The CDR3 runs to 20 residues. Germline V gene sequence: CDR1 MNHEY, CDR2 SMNVEV (reference sequence). Trimming removed 2 bases from V and 2 bases from J; junction bases left unmatched: 19. The CDR3 reads CASSLQGPLSGRSYPYEQYF. In DNA form, the CDR3 reads TGTGCCAGCAGTTTACAGGGCCCTCTCAGCGGGAGGTCCTATCCCTACGAGCAGTACTTC.

This rearrangement joins TRBV7-2 to TRBJ2-7, with a possible D match to TRBD2 (6 bases). CDR1 is SGHTA, CDR2 FQGNSA, per germline. This CDR3 comprises 13 residues. V dropped 3 bases and J dropped 3 bases, with 9 bases sitting between them. CDR3 residues: CASSLTGVYEQYF. The CDR3 DNA follows: TGTGCCAGCAGCTTGACGGGAGTCTACGAGCAGTACTTC.

V and J are TRBV6-5 and TRBJ2-7; no reliable D call. From germline, CDR1 is MNHEY and CDR2 SVGAGI. The CDR3 covers 14 residues. V gave up 2 bases and J gave up 3 bases, with 11 bases separating them. The CDR3 bases are TGTGCCAGCAGTTACGCGAATTATGGCTACGAGCAGTACTTC. This translates into CASSYANYGYEQYF.

The CDR3 region is CASSRTLTNEKLFF. CDR3 bases: TGTGCCAGCAGCCGGACATTAACTAATGAAAAACTGTTTTTT. This rearrangement joins TRBV7-2 to TRBJ1-4; D is perhaps TRBD1 (5 bases). The CDR3 is made up of 14 amino acids. Germline assignment: CDR1 SGHTA and CDR2 FQGNSA. Trimming cost V 5 bases and J 1 base, with 8 bases left between them. Filled out from reference TRBV7-2 and TRBJ1-4, the complete variable domain reads GAGVSQSPSNKVTEKGKDVELRCDPISGHTALYWYRQSLGQGLEFLIYFQGNSAPDKSGLPSDRFSAERTGGSVSTLTIQRTQQEDSAVYLCASSRTLTNEKLFFGSGTQLSVL.

This clone occurred a few times. The rearrangement uses TRBV25-1 and TRBJ1-2, with no clear D. The V and J ends lost 2 bases and 4 bases respectively, with 8 bases between them. The CDR3 length is 13 residues. Per the germline V gene, CDR1 is MGHDK and CDR2 is SYGVNS. CDR3 region: CASSEIEGYGYTF. The CDR3 coding sequence is TGTGCCAGCAGTGAAATCGAGGGCTATGGCTACACCTTC.

The count of this clone is one. This chain uses TRBV10-3 with TRBJ1-1, with 8 positions matching TRBD1. The J segment lost 1 base and the V segment lost 11 bases, leaving 6 bases of the junction unmatched. Germline V CDR1 and CDR2: ENHRY, SYGVKD. This CDR3 has 13 amino acids. The CDR3 nucleotides are TGTGCCGTTCGGACAGGGTCGAACACTGAAGCTTTCTTT. Amino acid sequence: CAVRTGSNTEAFF.

The chain is built from TRBV7-2 and TRBJ2-7, with D perhaps matching TRBD2 (7 bases). Trimming cost V 5 bases and J 4 bases, with 21 bases left between them. The CDR3 covers 16 residues. Germline V CDR1 and CDR2: SGHTA, FQGNSA. The CDR3 loop is CASSLRPGGLGYEQYF. In nucleotides, the CDR3 is TGTGCCAGCAGCCTCCGTCCCGGGGGGCTCGGGTACGAGCAGTACTTC. The full variable domain, in which reference TRBV7-2 and TRBJ2-7 provide the parts outside the CDR3, is GAGVSQSPSNKVTEKGKDVELRCDPISGHTALYWYRQSLGQGLEFLIYFQGNSAPDKSGLPSDRFSAERTGGSVSTLTIQRTQQEDSAVYLCASSLRPGGLGYEQYFGPGTRLTVT.

The chain joins TRBV6-6 to TRBJ2-1; D is undetermined. The V and J ends lost 2 bases and 8 bases respectively, with 7 bases between them. In germline, CDR1 is MNHNY, CDR2 SVGAGI (reference sequence). There are 12 residues in the CDR3. Written as DNA, the CDR3 is TGTGCCAGCAGTTACCAACTATATGAGCAGTTCTTC. This translates into CASSYQLYEQFF.

CDR3 region: CSGRGMYQETQYF. The CDR3 nucleotides are TGCAGCGGGAGGGGTATGTACCAAGAGACCCAGTACTTC. The chain links TRBV29-1 to TRBJ2-5; TRBD2 might be the D (6 bases). This CDR3 has 13 amino acids. Trimming cost V 7 bases and J 0 bases, with 12 bases left between them. Germline V gene sequence: CDR1 SQVTM, CDR2 ANQGSEA.

The chain uses TRBV5-4 and TRBJ2-1, with 8 bases that match TRBD2. The length of the CDR3 is 15 residues. Looked up from germline, CDR1 is SGHNT and CDR2 is YYREEE (reference sequence). Trimming took 3 bases from V and 7 from J; bases not matched to a gene: 9. Written as DNA, the CDR3 is TGTGCCAGCAGCTGGCCCGGGACTAGTCCAAATGAGCAGTTCTTC. Its protein product is CASSWPGTSPNEQFF.

The V gene is TRBV18, the J gene TRBJ2-1, with 7 bases fitting TRBD2. The CDR3 is made up of 17 amino acids. CDR1 and CDR2 (germline): KGHSH, LQKENI. With 1 base clipped from V and 5 bases from J, the junction kept 11 bases outside the gene matches. The DNA for the CDR3 is TGTGCCAGCTCACCACGAACGAGCGGGAACGATAACAATGAGCAGTTCTTC. It codes for CASSPRTSGNDNNEQFF.

The genes are TRBV10-3 and TRBJ2-1; D unclear. CDR1 is ENHRY and CDR2 is SYGVKD in the germline V gene. CDR3 length: 14 residues. Trimming cost V 3 bases and J 0 bases, with 6 bases left between them. The CDR3 here is CAISDVGSYNEQFF. CDR3 DNA sequence: TGTGCCATCAGTGACGTCGGCTCCTACAATGAGCAGTTCTTC.

A word on this clone: One end of the junction fails to match germline, which may point to a read error. V and J are TRBV28 and TRBJ1-5; D call uncertain. The germline CDR1 and CDR2 sequences are MDHEN and SYDVKM. This CDR3 is 14 amino acids long. CDR3 protein: CASSLYGSNQPQHF. The CDR3 nucleotides are TGTGCCAGCAGTTTATACGGGAGCAACCAGCCCCAGCATTTT.

The V gene is TRBV11-2, the J gene TRBJ2-7; 7 nucleotides line up with TRBD1. The CDR3 consists of 17 residues. With V trimmed by 0 bases and J by 0 bases, 8 bases remained unmatched. Germline V gene sequence: CDR1 SGHAT, CDR2 FQNNGV. The CDR3 DNA is TGTGCCAGCAGCTTAGACCTAACAGGGGTGAGCTCCTACGAGCAGTACTTC. Translation: CASSLDLTGVSSYEQYF.

The chain is built from TRBV7-9 and TRBJ2-5; 7 nucleotides match TRBD1. This CDR3 is built from 17 residues. The germline CDR1 and CDR2 sequences are SEHNR and FQNEAQ (reference sequence). J lost 3 bases, V lost 4 bases, and 14 bases had no gene match. The CDR3 bases are TGTGCCAGCAGCTCTAGGGGGACAGAAGTTTGGGAAGAGACCCAGTACTTC. Translation gives CASSSRGTEVWEETQYF.